Each of the 16 T cell receptor beta chains below was sequenced from the same sample in a study of graft-versus-host responses after intestinal transplantation. This table comes from immunoSEQ multiplex PCR, and its TCRdb copy is limited to in-frame clones, with some not included. The sample contains tens of thousands of clones, about three quarters of which appear only once. The authors processed graft tissue to release intraepithelial and lamina propria lymphocytes. The specimen comprised ileum tissue, sampled 98 days after intestinal transplantation. The receptors here all came from a human patient who received an intestinal transplant, so some T cells may come from the graft donor.

The CDR3 loop reads CAISGLADQETQYF. For the CDR3, the DNA is TGTGCCATCAGTGGGCTAGCGGACCAAGAGACCCAGTACTTC. V and J are TRBV10-3 and TRBJ2-5, with TRBD2 identical over 7 bases. From germline, CDR1 is ENHRY and CDR2 SYGVKD. The CDR3 extends over 14 amino acids. V shed 4 bases and J 0 bases; nucleotides not matched to a gene: 2.

About this clone itself: Additional DNA sequences in this sample encode the identical CDR3. This chain uses TRBV7-9 with TRBJ1-1, with D perhaps TRBD1 (5 bases). V was clipped by 5 bases and J by 2 bases, with 6 bases between them. The CDR3 runs to 12 residues. CDR1 is SEHNR and CDR2 is FQNEAQ in the germline V gene (reference sequence). As DNA, the CDR3 is TGTGCCAGCAGCAGGGGTAACACTGAAGCTTTCTTT. It is translated as CASSRGNTEAFF.

The chain joins TRBV2 to TRBJ1-2, with 8 nucleotides matching TRBD1. This CDR3 spans 14 amino acids. Germline-derived CDR1 and CDR2 are SNHLY and FYNNEI. V shed 9 bases, J shed 4 bases, and the junction held 10 bases outside the gene matches. CDR3 DNA: TGTGCCAGAAGTACAGGGGGACTGTCCTATGGCTACACCTTC. Protein product: CARSTGGLSYGYTF.

The rearrangement links TRBV25-1 to TRBJ1-3, with 8 bases lining up with TRBD1. V dropped 7 bases and J dropped 4; count of bases not matched to a gene: 3. Looked up from germline, CDR1 is MGHDK and CDR2 is SYGVNS. The CDR3 length is 13 residues. The CDR3 bases are TGTGCCAGCACCAGGGGGCCAGGAAACACCATATATTTT. Translated, it gives CASTRGPGNTIYF.

This chain connects TRBV7-9 to TRBJ1-2, with 8 positions matching TRBD1. The CDR3 totals 16 residues. J gave up 6 bases and V 5 bases, and 14 bases lay outside the gene matches. In germline, CDR1 is SEHNR, CDR2 FQNEAQ (reference sequence). The DNA for the CDR3 is TGTGCCAGCAGCCACCCAGGACAGGGAGCCCGGAATGGCTACACCTTC. This encodes CASSHPGQGARNGYTF.

DNA of the CDR3: TGTGCCAGCAGCTACGGAGGGGGCAGAGGGACGCTTAGCAATCAGCCCCAGCATTTT. It specifies CASSYGGGRGTLSNQPQHF. V gene TRBV5-6 combines with J gene TRBJ1-5, with 7 bases identical to TRBD1. The CDR3 loop spans 19 amino acids. V trimming: 3 bases; J trimming: 0 bases; junction bases outside the gene matches: 15. Per germline, CDR1 SGHDT and CDR2 YYEEEE.

For this clone: The final CDR3 position lacks the conserved phenylalanine or tryptophan, pointing to a likely read error. The chain uses TRBV5-6 and TRBJ1-2; tentatively, D is TRBD1 (6 bases). The V end was cut by 4 bases, the J end by 4 bases, with 14 bases between. Germline values: CDR1 SGHDT, CDR2 YYEEEE. The CDR3 is 14 amino acids. CDR3: CASSPPTGSYGYTL. The CDR3 DNA reads TGTGCCAGCAGCCCGCCGACAGGCTCCTATGGCTACACCCTC.

The genes are TRBV5-1 and TRBJ1-1; D unclear. Germline values: CDR1 SGHRS, CDR2 YFSETQ. Trimming pared 6 bases from V and 0 bases from J, leaving 15 bases between. The CDR3 spans 15 residues. The CDR3: CASTKGDRMNTEAFF. DNA for the CDR3: TGCGCCAGCACCAAGGGAGATAGAATGAACACTGAAGCTTTCTTT.

J is TRBJ1-5 and V is TRBV5-1; D might be TRBD1 (5 bases). Per the germline V gene, CDR1 is SGHRS and CDR2 is YFSETQ. The CDR3 runs 14 residues. V was pared by 0 bases and J by 4 bases, with 8 bases between. The CDR3 sequence is CASSLGQPNQPQHF. The CDR3 DNA reads TGCGCCAGCAGCTTGGGACAGCCAAATCAGCCCCAGCATTTT.

V gene TRBV2 combines with J gene TRBJ1-1; 9 positions match TRBD1. The germline V gene encodes CDR1 SNHLY and CDR2 FYNNEI. V was clipped by 6 bases and J by 4 bases; unmatched bases: 3. The CDR3 runs 13 residues. DNA of the CDR3: TGTGCCAGCAGGGGGGACAGGGTCACTGAAGCTTTCTTT. Its protein is CASRGDRVTEAFF.

V and J are TRBV5-8 and TRBJ2-7, with TRBD2 as a possible D gene (6 bases). The length of the CDR3 is 14 residues. The germline CDR1 and CDR2 sequences are SGHTS and YDEGEE. V was shortened by 1 base and J by 2 bases, with 10 bases between the two germline ends. This CDR3 is CASSLWAGPYEQYF. The CDR3 DNA is TGTGCCAGCAGCTTGTGGGCGGGGCCCTACGAGCAGTACTTC.

This clone was seen a few times. The chain couples TRBV7-9 to TRBJ1-6; TRBD1 matches 9 bases. V dropped 3 bases and J dropped 7; count of bases not matched to a gene: 4. Germline CDR1 reads SEHNR; CDR2 reads FQNEAQ (reference sequence). The CDR3 is 15 amino acids. The CDR3 DNA reads TGTGCCAGCAGCTTGTGGGACAGGGTAAATTCACCCCTCCACTTT. This encodes CASSLWDRVNSPLHF. The full variable domain, completed using reference TRBV7-9 and TRBJ1-6, is DTGVSQNPRHKITKRGQNVTFRCDPISEHNRLYWYRQTLGQGPEFLTYFQNEAQLEKSRLLSDRFSAERPKGSFSTLEIQRTEQGDSAMYLCASSLWDRVNSPLHFGNGTRLTVT.

The V call is TRBV7-8, the J call TRBJ2-1, with 15 bases lining up with TRBD2. The CDR3 runs 18 residues. V shed 4 bases, J shed 7 bases, and the junction held 11 bases outside the gene matches. Germline V gives CDR1 SGHVS, CDR2 FQNEAQ. CDR3 sequence (DNA): TGTGCCAGCAGCTACGGAGGACTAGCGGGGGGGCCTGGGAATGAGCAGTTCTTC. Translating it yields CASSYGGLAGGPGNEQFF.

Sample share makes this clone medium-sized. The chain recombines TRBV18 with TRBJ1-5; D gene uncertain. Trimming left V 2 bases short and J 2 bases short, with 7 bases between. There are 14 residues in the CDR3. Germline CDR1 is KGHSH and CDR2 is LQKENI. This CDR3 is CASSPSHGNQPQHF. CDR3 in DNA: TGTGCCAGCTCACCAAGTCACGGCAATCAGCCCCAGCATTTT. Based on the CDR3 plus reference TRBV18 and TRBJ1-5, the full variable domain is NAGVMQNPRHLVRRRGQEARLRCSPMKGHSHVYWYRQLPEEGLKFMVYLQKENIIDESGMPKERFSAEFPKEGPSILRIQQVVRGDSAAYFCASSPSHGNQPQHFGDGTRLSIL.

J is TRBJ1-1 and V is TRBV5-1; no reliable D call. Germline-derived CDR1 and CDR2 are SGHRS and YFSETQ. This CDR3 spans 14 amino acids. V was shortened by 1 base and J by 0 bases, with 7 bases between the two germline ends. The CDR3 loop is CASSLSGVNTEAFF. DNA of the CDR3: TGCGCCAGCAGCTTGTCGGGAGTGAACACTGAAGCTTTCTTT.

This rearrangement joins TRBV27 to TRBJ1-4; 9 nucleotides agree with TRBD1. CDR3 length equals 16 residues. CDR1 is MNHEY and CDR2 is SMNVEV in the germline V gene (reference sequence). V was clipped by 4 bases and J by 6 bases; unmatched bases: 9. The CDR3 nucleotides read TGTGCCAGCAGTTCCGACTTCCGGGACAGGGATGAAAAACTGTTTTTT. As protein: CASSSDFRDRDEKLFF.